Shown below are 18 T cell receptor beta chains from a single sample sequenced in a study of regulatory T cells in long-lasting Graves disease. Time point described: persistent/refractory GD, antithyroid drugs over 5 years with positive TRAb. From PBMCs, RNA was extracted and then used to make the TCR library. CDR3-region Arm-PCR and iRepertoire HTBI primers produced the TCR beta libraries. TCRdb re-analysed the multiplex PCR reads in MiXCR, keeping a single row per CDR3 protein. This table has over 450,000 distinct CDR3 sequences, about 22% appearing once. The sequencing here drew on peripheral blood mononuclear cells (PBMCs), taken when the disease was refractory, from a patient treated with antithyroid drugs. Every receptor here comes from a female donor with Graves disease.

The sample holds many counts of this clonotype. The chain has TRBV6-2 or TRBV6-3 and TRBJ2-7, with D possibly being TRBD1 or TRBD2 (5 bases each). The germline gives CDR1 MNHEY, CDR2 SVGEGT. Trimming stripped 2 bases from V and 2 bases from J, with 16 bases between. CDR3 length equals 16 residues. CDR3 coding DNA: TGTGCCAGCAGTTACGCAATCGGGACGGACCCCTACGAGCAGTACTTC. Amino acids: CASSYAIGTDPYEQYF.

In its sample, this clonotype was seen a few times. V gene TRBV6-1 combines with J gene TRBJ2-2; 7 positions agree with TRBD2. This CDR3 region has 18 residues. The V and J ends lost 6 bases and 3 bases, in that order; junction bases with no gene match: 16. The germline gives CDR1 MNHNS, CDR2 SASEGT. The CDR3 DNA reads TGTGCCAGCAGCCCTTTTGGGATTAGCGGGTTGGACACCGGGGAGCTGTTTTTT. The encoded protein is CASSPFGISGLDTGELFF.

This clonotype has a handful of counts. The CDR3 loop is CASSFGPQGRPSDTEAFF. The CDR3 DNA follows: TGTGCCAGCAGCTTCGGTCCGCAGGGGAGGCCATCGGACACTGAAGCTTTCTTT. This rearrangement joins TRBV7-4 to TRBJ1-1; perhaps TRBD1 as D (6 bases). V was pared by 3 bases and J by 3 bases, with 23 bases between. Germline V gives CDR1 SGHVT, CDR2 SQSDAQ. This CDR3 is 18 amino acids long.

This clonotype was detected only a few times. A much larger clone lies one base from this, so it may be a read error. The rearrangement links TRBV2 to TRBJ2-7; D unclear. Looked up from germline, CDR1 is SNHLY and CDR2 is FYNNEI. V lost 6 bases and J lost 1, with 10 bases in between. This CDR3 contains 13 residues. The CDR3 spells CASRALDSYEQYF. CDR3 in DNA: TGTGCCAGCAGGGCTCTTGATTCCTACGAGCAGTACTTC.

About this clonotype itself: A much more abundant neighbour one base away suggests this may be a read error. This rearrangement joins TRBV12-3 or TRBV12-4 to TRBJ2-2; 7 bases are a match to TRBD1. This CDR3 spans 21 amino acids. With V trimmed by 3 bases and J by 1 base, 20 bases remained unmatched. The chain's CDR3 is CASSFNPILGSRGKNTGELFF. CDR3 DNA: TGTGCCAGCAGTTTTAACCCAATATTGGGTAGCAGGGGGAAGAACACCGGGGAGCTGTTTTTT.

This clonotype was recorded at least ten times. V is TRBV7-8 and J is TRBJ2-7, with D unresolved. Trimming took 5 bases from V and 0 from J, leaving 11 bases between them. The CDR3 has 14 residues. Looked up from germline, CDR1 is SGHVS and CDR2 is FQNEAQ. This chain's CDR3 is CASSTSPSSYEQYF. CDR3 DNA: TGTGCCAGCAGCACAAGTCCGTCCTCCTACGAGCAGTACTTC.

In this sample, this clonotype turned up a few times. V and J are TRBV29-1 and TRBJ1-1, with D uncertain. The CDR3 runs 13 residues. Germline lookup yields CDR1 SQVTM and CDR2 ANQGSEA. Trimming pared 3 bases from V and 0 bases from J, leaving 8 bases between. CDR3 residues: CSVEVSMNTEAFF. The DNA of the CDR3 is TGCAGCGTTGAGGTTAGCATGAACACTGAAGCTTTCTTT.

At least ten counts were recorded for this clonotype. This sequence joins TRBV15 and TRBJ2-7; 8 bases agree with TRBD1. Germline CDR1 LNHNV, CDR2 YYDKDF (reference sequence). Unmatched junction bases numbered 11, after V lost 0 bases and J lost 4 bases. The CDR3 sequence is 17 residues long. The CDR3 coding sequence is TGTGCCACCAGCAGAGACCTAACCGGGACAGGATCATACGAGCAGTACTTC. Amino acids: CATSRDLTGTGSYEQYF.

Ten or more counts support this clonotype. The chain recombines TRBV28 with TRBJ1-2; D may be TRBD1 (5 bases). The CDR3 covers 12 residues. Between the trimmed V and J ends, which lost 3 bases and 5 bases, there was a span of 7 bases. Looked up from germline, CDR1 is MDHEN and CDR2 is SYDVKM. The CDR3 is CASSFGAYGYTF. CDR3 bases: TGTGCCAGCAGTTTTGGGGCTTATGGCTACACCTTC.

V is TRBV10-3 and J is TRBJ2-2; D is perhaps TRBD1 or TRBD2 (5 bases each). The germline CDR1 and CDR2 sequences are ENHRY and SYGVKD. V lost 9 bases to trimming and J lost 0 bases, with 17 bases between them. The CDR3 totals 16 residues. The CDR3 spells CAMKGTDSANTGELFF. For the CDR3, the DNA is TGTGCCATGAAAGGGACGGATTCGGCGAACACCGGGGAGCTGTTTTTT.

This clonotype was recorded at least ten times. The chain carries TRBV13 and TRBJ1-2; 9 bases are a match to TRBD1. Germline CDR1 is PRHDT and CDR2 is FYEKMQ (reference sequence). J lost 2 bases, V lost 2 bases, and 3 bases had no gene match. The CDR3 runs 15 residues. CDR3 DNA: TGTGCCAGCAGCTTAACAGGGGGCAGGAACTATGGCTACACCTTC. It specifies CASSLTGGRNYGYTF.

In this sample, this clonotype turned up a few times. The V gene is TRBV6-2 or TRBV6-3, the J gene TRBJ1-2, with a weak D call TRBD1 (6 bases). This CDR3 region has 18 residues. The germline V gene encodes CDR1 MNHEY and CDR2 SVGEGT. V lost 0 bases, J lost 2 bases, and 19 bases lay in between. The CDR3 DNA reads TGTGCCAGCAGTTACTCGAGAGGGCTCAGGGGTCGAAACTATGGCTACACCTTC. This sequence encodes CASSYSRGLRGRNYGYTF.

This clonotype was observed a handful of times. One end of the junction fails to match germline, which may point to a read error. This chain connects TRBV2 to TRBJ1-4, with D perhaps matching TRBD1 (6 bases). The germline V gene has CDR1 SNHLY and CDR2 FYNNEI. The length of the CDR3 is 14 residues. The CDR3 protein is CASGKPGHNEKLLF. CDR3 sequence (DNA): TGTGCCAGCGGAAAACCGGGACACAATGAAAAACTGCTTTTT.

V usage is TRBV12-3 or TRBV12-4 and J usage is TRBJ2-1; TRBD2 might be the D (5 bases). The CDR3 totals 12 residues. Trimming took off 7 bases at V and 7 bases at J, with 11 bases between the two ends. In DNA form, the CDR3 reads TGTGCCAGCACTCTGCCGGGGAATGAGCAGTTCTTC. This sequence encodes CASTLPGNEQFF.

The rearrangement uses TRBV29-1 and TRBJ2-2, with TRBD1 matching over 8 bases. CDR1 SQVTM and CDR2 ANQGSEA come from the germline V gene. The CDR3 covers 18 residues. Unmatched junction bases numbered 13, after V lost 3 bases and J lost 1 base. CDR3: CSVEGDPTGQVNTGELFF. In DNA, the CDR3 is TGCAGCGTTGAGGGGGATCCTACGGGACAGGTGAACACCGGGGAGCTGTTTTTT.

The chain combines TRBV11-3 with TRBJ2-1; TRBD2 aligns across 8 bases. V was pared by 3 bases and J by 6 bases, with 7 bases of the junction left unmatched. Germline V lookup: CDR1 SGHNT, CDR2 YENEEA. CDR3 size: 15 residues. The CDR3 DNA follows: TGTGCCAGCAGCTTCCTTTGGGGACTAGGCAATGAGCAGTTCTTC. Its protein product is CASSFLWGLGNEQFF.

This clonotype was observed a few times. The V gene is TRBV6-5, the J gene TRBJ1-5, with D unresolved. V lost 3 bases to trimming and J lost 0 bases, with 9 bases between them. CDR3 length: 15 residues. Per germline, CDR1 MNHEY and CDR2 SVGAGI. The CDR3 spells CASSYPGSSNQPQHF. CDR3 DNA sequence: TGTGCCAGCAGTTATCCTGGGTCTAGCAATCAGCCCCAGCATTTT.

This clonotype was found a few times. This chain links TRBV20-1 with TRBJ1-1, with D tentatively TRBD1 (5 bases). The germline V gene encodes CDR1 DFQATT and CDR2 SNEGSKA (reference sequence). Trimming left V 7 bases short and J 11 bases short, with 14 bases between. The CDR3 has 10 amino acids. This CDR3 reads CSGGGVDAFF. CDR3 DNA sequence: TGCAGTGGGGGGGGGGTTGATGCTTTCTTT.